This T cell receptor (beta chain) is drawn from a study of CD8 T cells in ankylosing spondylitis. Study outcomes and limitations: What seemed typical of ankylosing spondylitis blood was a TCR beta motif built from under 10 highly homologous variants. Earlier authors reported some of these motif variants in reactive arthritis synovial fluid and blood. Within peripheral blood, clones linked to disease were CD8+ and relatively rare. It was reported that disease-linked clones were significantly enriched in matched ankylosing spondylitis synovial fluid.

Construction of TCR beta libraries was performed using quantitative 5'-RACE with molecular barcodes. Via MiXCR, TCRdb re-called the 5' RACE reads, giving one row per CDR3 protein. The table lists fewer than 750,000 distinct CDR3 sequences, around a fifth of them singletons. The CDR3 length is 15 residues. Trimming removed 5 bases from V and 0 bases from J, with 12 bases in between. CDR1 is SEHNR, CDR2 FQNEAQ, per germline (reference sequence). This clonotype appeared a few times. Its target is unknown. This chain links TRBV7-9 with TRBJ2-3, with D perhaps matching TRBD2 (5 bases). Sequencing was done on a sample of blood, either unsorted or a sorted T cell fraction (not recorded which). The source of this sequence is a male donor with ankylosing spondylitis. CDR3 sequence (DNA): TGTGCCAGCAGCCCCGGACTCTCCAGCACAGATACGCAGTATTTT. Amino acids: CASSPGLSSTDTQYF.